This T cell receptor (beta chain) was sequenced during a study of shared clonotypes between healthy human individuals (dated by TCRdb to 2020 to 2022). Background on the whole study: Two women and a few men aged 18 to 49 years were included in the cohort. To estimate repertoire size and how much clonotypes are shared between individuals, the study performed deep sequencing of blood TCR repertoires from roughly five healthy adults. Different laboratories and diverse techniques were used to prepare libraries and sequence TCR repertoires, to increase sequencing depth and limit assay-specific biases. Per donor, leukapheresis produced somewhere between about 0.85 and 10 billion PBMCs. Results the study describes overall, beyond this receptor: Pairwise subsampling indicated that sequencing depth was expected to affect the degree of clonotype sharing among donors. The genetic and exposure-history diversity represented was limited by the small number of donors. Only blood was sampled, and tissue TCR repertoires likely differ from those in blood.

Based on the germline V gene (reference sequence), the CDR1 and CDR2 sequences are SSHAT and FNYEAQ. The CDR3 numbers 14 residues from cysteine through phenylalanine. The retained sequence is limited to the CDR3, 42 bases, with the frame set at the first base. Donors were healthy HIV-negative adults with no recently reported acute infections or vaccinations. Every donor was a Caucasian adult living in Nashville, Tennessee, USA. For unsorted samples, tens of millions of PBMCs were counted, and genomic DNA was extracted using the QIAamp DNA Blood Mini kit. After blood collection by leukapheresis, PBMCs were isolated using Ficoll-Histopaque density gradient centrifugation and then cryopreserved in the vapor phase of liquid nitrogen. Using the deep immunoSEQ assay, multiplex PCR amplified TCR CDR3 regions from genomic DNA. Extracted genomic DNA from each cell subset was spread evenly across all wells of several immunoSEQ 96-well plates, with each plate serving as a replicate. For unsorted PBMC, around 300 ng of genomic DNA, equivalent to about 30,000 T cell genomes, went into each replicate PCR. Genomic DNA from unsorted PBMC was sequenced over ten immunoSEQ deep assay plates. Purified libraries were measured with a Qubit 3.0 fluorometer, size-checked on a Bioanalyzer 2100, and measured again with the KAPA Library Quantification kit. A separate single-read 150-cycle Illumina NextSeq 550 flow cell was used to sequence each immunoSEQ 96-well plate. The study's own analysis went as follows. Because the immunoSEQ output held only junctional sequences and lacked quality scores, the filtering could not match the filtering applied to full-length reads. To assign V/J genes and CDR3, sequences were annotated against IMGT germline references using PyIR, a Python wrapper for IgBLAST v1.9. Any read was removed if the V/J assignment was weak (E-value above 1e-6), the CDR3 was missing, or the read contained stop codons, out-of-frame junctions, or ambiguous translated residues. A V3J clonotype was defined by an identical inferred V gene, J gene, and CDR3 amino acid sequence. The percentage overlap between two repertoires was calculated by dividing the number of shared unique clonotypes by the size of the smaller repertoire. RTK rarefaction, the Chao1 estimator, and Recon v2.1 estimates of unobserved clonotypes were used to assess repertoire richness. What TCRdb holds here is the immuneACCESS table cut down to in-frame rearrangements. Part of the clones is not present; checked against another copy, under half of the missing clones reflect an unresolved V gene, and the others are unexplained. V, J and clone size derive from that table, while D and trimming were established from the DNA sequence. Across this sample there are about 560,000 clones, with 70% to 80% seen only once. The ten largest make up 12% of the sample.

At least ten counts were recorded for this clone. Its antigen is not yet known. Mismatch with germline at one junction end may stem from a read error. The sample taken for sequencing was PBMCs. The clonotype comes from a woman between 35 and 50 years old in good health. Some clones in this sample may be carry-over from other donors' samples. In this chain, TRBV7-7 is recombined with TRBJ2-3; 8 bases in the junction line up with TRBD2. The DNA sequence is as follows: TGTGCTAGCAGCCTCGGACTAGCAGCAGATACGCAGTATTTT. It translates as CASSLGLAADTQYF. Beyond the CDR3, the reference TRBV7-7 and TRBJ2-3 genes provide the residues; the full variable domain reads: GAGVSQSPRYKVTKRGQDVTLRCDPISSHATLYWYQQALGQGPEFLTYFNYEAQPDKSGLPSDRFSAERPEGSISTLTIQRTEQRDSAMYRCASSLGLAADTQYFGPGTRLTVL.